This T cell receptor beta chain comes out of a study of vaccination and CD4 T cells after COVID-19. V lost 6 bases and J 6 bases, leaving 17 bases between the germline ends. The germline V gene encodes CDR1 LNHDA and CDR2 SQIVND (reference sequence). CDR3 length: 14 amino acids. The treatment: approximately 11-day PBMC culture with coronavirus spike peptide pools or control peptides (ViraFEST assay). Note on this clonotype: The antigen is not known.

Sequencing of DNA taken from cultured CD4+ T cells relied on the Oncomine TCR Beta short-read assay. In TCRdb, the PCR reads were re-called with MiXCR into one record per CDR3 protein. The sample lists 2,000 to 3,000 distinct CDR3 sequences, about 24% occurring once. The receptor was isolated from a human donor who had recovered from COVID-19. The sequences come from CD4+ T cells from blood, cultured in vitro, collected after SARS-CoV-2 vaccination. V usage is TRBV19 and J usage is TRBJ1-2; the D is unclear. The CDR3 protein is CASRAVTRADGYTF. The CDR3 DNA follows: TGTGCCAGTAGGGCCGTGACTAGGGCGGATGGCTACACCTTC.